The next 23 T cell receptor beta chains were all read from a single sample in a study of shared clonotypes between healthy human individuals. Naive CD8 isolation took CD45RO-negative cells positively selected for CCR7 and excluded terminally differentiated effector memory CD45RA+ cells. This table comes from immunoSEQ multiplex PCR, and its TCRdb copy is limited to in-frame clones, with some not included. The repertoire consists of around 2,000,000 clones, with less than 95% occurring once and the leading ten covering 1% to 1.3%. Sequences were obtained from naive CD8+ T cells sorted from blood. All receptors derive from a man between 18 and 35 years old in good health.

The V gene is TRBV30, the J gene TRBJ1-2, with TRBD1 as a possible D gene (5 bases). The CDR3 spans 13 residues. Trimming took 0 bases from V and 8 from J, leaving 13 bases between them. CDR1 and CDR2 from the germline V gene are GTSNPN and SVGIG (reference sequence). As DNA, the CDR3 is TGTGCCTGGAGTGTACCTAAGGGGCGCGGCTACACCTTC. It encodes CAWSVPKGRGYTF.

The chain carries TRBV6-6 and TRBJ1-1; unclear D gene. Trimming took off 11 bases at V and 4 bases at J, with 17 bases between the two ends. The CDR3 is 13 amino acids. Germline-derived CDR1 and CDR2 are MNHNY and SVGAGI (reference sequence). The CDR3 here is CAGSFGSATEAFF. In DNA, the CDR3 is TGTGCCGGTTCATTTGGGTCGGCCACTGAAGCTTTCTTT.

On this clone itself: The sample holds other DNA sequences that translate to the same CDR3. The J gene is TRBJ1-4, the V gene TRBV4-1; TRBD1 is a possible D gene (5 bases). V lost 1 base and J 8 bases, leaving 5 bases between the germline ends. Per germline, CDR1 MGHRA and CDR2 YSYEKL. This CDR3 has 12 amino acids. This chain's CDR3 is CASSQGGEKLFF. The DNA for the CDR3 is TGCGCCAGCAGCCAAGGGGGCGAAAAACTGTTTTTT.

With respect to this clone: The same CDR3 arises from other DNA sequences in this sample as well. The J gene is TRBJ2-7, the V gene TRBV27; D gene ambiguous. The germline V gene encodes CDR1 MNHEY and CDR2 SMNVEV (reference sequence). The CDR3 loop spans 14 amino acids. Between the trimmed V and J ends, which lost 3 bases and 2 bases, there was a span of 11 bases. The CDR3 bases are TGTGCCAGCAGTTTCTCTGGCCAGGCCTACGAGCAGTACTTC. Protein product: CASSFSGQAYEQYF.

This chain uses TRBV20-1 with TRBJ1-2, with D maybe TRBD1 (5 bases). With 2 bases removed from V and 4 bases from J, the gap between germline ends came to 5 bases. Germline V gene sequence: CDR1 DFQATT, CDR2 SNEGSKA (reference sequence). This CDR3 is 11 amino acids long. CDR3 protein: CSARQGYGYTF. CDR3 coding DNA: TGCAGTGCTAGACAGGGCTATGGCTACACCTTC.

The rearrangement links TRBV13 to TRBJ1-6; possibly TRBD1 for D (6 bases). This CDR3 has 15 residues. The V gene's germline CDR1 is PRHDT and CDR2 FYEKMQ (reference sequence). Trimming took off 4 bases at V and 3 bases at J, with 10 bases between the two ends. This chain's CDR3 is CASSSQGYYNSPLHF. CDR3 DNA: TGTGCCAGCAGCTCACAGGGTTACTATAATTCACCCCTCCACTTT.

CDR3 sequence (DNA): TGTGCCAGCAGTGAAGGGTCAGGGAGGGGTGAAAAACTGTTTTTT. It yields the protein CASSEGSGRGEKLFF. This chain uses TRBV6-1 with TRBJ1-4, with D maybe TRBD1 (5 bases). CDR1 and CDR2 from the germline V gene are MNHNS and SASEGT. The CDR3 spans 15 residues. V was shortened by 1 base and J by 7 bases, with 13 bases between the two germline ends.

The V call is TRBV10-1, the J call TRBJ2-3, with TRBD1 matching over 8 bases. CDR3 size: 13 residues. In germline, CDR1 is WNHNN, CDR2 SYGVQD (reference sequence). J was trimmed by 1 base and V by 7 bases; bases with no gene match: 1. As DNA, the CDR3 is TGCGCCAGCATGGGACAGGGCACAGATACGCAGTATTTT. This translates into CASMGQGTDTQYF.

The V gene is TRBV13, the J gene TRBJ1-1, with TRBD1 identical over 8 bases. CDR3 length equals 14 residues. V was clipped by 5 bases and J by 4 bases; unmatched bases: 6. CDR1 and CDR2 (germline): PRHDT, FYEKMQ (reference sequence). The CDR3 protein is CASSATGDVTEAFF. CDR3 nucleotides: TGTGCCAGCAGCGCGACAGGGGATGTCACTGAAGCTTTCTTT.

This chain links TRBV7-6 with TRBJ2-1, with TRBD2 identical over 10 bases. The CDR3 runs to 14 residues. CDR1 SGHVS and CDR2 FNYEAQ come from the germline V gene. V lost 8 bases to trimming and J lost 7 bases; unmatched junction nucleotides: 8. In nucleotides, the CDR3 is TGTGCCAGCTTAGGGGTAGCGGGAGGTAATGAGCAGTTCTTC. Its protein is CASLGVAGGNEQFF.

The chain combines TRBV19 with TRBJ1-2, with TRBD1 identical over 9 bases. Germline V gene lookup returns CDR1 LNHDA and CDR2 SQIVND (reference sequence). V shed 0 bases and J 4 bases; nucleotides not matched to a gene: 6. CDR3 length: 16 residues. The CDR3 DNA follows: TGTGCCAGTAGTATAGATGGGACAGGGACTCTCTATGGCTACACCTTC. It codes for CASSIDGTGTLYGYTF.

On this clone: Other DNA sequences in the sample encode the same CDR3. The rearrangement uses TRBV7-9 and TRBJ2-7; no firm D call. Trimming removed 5 bases from V and 4 bases from J, with 9 bases in between. Germline assignment: CDR1 SEHNR and CDR2 FQNEAQ (reference sequence). The CDR3 contains 12 residues. The CDR3 sequence: CASSPETYEQYF. CDR3 sequence (DNA): TGTGCCAGCAGCCCTGAGACGTACGAGCAGTACTTC.

On this clone itself: This sample also contains other DNA sequences that code for the same CDR3. The chain carries TRBV9 and TRBJ2-1; D unresolved. The CDR3 contains 13 residues. V was clipped by 0 bases and J by 5 bases, with 6 bases between them. Germline V gives CDR1 SGDLS, CDR2 YYNGEE. The CDR3 region is CASSVAPDNEQFF. The CDR3 region has the DNA TGTGCCAGCAGCGTAGCACCCGACAATGAGCAGTTCTTC.

V is TRBV27 and J is TRBJ1-5; TRBD1 matches at 8 bases. The V gene end was trimmed by 6 bases and the J gene end by 2 bases; junction bases not matched to a gene: 6. The CDR3 totals 15 residues. Germline V CDR1 and CDR2: MNHEY, SMNVEV (reference sequence). The CDR3 DNA is TGTGCCAGCAGCCTGTGGGGACAGGGCAATCAGCCCCAGCATTTT. As protein: CASSLWGQGNQPQHF.

Only a few counts were recorded for this clone. The sample holds other DNA sequences that translate to the same CDR3. The chain has TRBV5-1 and TRBJ2-7; no definite D call. CDR3 size: 13 residues. CDR1 and CDR2 (germline): SGHRS, YFSETQ. The ends were cut back, 2 bases at V and 0 bases at J, with 6 bases in the middle. DNA of the CDR3: TGCGCCAGCAGCTTCGGCATCTCCTACGAGCAGTACTTC. Protein sequence: CASSFGISYEQYF.

The genes are TRBV2 and TRBJ2-4; D might be TRBD1 (5 bases). The CDR3 spans 16 residues. V was clipped by 7 bases and J by 9 bases, with 25 bases between them. Germline CDR1 is SNHLY and CDR2 is FYNNEI. Here the CDR3 DNA reads TGTGCCAGCATCTATGGGGCGTCGACTGGGGATGTCATTCAGTACTTC. Protein product: CASIYGASTGDVIQYF.

The count of this clone is one. The CDR3 region has the DNA TGTGCCAGCAGCTATGGCGGGGGAGGCGCAGATACGCAGTATTTT. Protein: CASSYGGGGADTQYF. V gene TRBV11-2 combines with J gene TRBJ2-3; 7 nucleotides align to TRBD2. This CDR3 has 15 residues. Trimming removed 4 bases from V and 4 bases from J; junction bases left unmatched: 8. Germline V lookup: CDR1 SGHAT, CDR2 FQNNGV. The whole variable domain, remainder taken from reference TRBV11-2 and TRBJ2-3, is EAGVAQSPRYKIIEKRQSVAFWCNPISGHATLYWYQQILGQGPKLLIQFQNNGVVDDSQLPKDRFSAERLKGVDSTLKIQPAKLEDSAVYLCASSYGGGGADTQYFGPGTRLTVL.

The chain is built from TRBV2 and TRBJ1-5; a weak D match, TRBD1 (6 bases). The CDR3 runs 14 residues. Germline V lookup: CDR1 SNHLY, CDR2 FYNNEI. V was shortened by 8 bases and J by 3 bases, with 14 bases between the two germline ends. The CDR3 coding sequence is TGTGCCAGCGGCGTTGGGACAAACAATCAGCCCCAGCATTTT. Its protein is CASGVGTNNQPQHF.

The count of this clone is one. V is TRBV6-5 and J is TRBJ1-5; D possibly corresponds to TRBD1 (5 bases). The ends were cut back, 6 bases at V and 2 bases at J, with 11 bases in the middle. CDR3 length: 14 amino acids. CDR1 and CDR2 from the germline V gene are MNHEY and SVGAGI. The DNA of the CDR3 is TGTGCCAGCAGGGGGTTGGGGGGCAATCAGCCCCAGCATTTT. Its protein is CASRGLGGNQPQHF.

This CDR3 reads CASSFSGSSYEQYF. The DNA of the CDR3 is TGTGCCAGTAGTTTTAGCGGGAGCTCCTACGAGCAGTACTTC. The chain carries TRBV19 and TRBJ2-7, with 9 bases matching TRBD2. The V segment lost 5 bases and the J segment 0 bases; nucleotides outside the gene matches: 2. Looked up from germline, CDR1 is LNHDA and CDR2 is SQIVND (reference sequence). CDR3 length equals 14 residues. Complete variable domain (other parts from reference TRBV19 and TRBJ2-7): DGGITQSPKYLFRKEGQNVTLSCEQNLNHDAMYWYRQDPGQGLRLIYYSQIVNDFQKGDIAEGYSVSREKKESFPLTVTSAQKNPTAFYLCASSFSGSSYEQYFGPGTRLTVT.

This clone was seen once. The chain carries TRBV30 and TRBJ2-3, with unresolved D. Germline-derived CDR1 and CDR2 are GTSNPN and SVGIG (reference sequence). CDR3 length: 15 residues. Trimming stripped 0 bases from V and 0 bases from J, with 10 bases between. Written as DNA, the CDR3 is TGTGCCTGGAGTGTTATGGGCTTTAGCACAGATACGCAGTATTTT. Protein: CAWSVMGFSTDTQYF.

V usage is TRBV14 and J usage is TRBJ2-6; D unclear. The V gene's germline CDR1 is SGHDN and CDR2 FVKESK. V was shortened by 4 bases and J by 2 bases, with 18 bases between the two germline ends. This CDR3 has 18 residues. The CDR3 sequence: CASSPLGVEKAGANVLTF. The DNA for the CDR3 is TGTGCCAGCAGCCCGCTTGGGGTGGAGAAGGCTGGGGCCAACGTCCTGACTTTC.

With respect to this clone: A junction end diverges from the germline sequence, so it may reflect a read error. The sample holds other DNA sequences that translate to the same CDR3. This chain joins TRBV4-1 and TRBJ1-1, with no clear D. The CDR3 is 14 amino acids. CDR1 and CDR2 (germline): MGHRA, YSYEKL. The CDR3 protein is CASSPLGENTEAFF. DNA of the CDR3: TGCGCTAGCAGCCCTCTAGGAGAGAACACTGAAGCTTTCTTT.